This T cell receptor (beta chain) was sequenced in a study of blood T cell repertoires in COVID-19. Study summary: Donors in the United States, Italy and Spain gave samples during acute or convalescent COVID-19.

It was during active infection that Seattle patients were enrolled and then longitudinally followed. Original processing methods: Estimation of nucleated cell counts was performed using reference gene primer amplification. The table came from immunoSEQ multiplex PCR; TCRdb's copy has only in-frame clones and leaves some out. That table supplies the V and J calls and clone size; D and trimming were determined from the DNA. The repertoire holds about 130,000 clones, around 85% seen once, with roughly a sixth in the top ten. Trimming at V came to 6 bases and at J to 4 bases, leaving 3 bases not matched to a gene. Germline values: CDR1 ENHRY, CDR2 SYGVKD. CDR3 length equals 13 residues.

Sequenced input: peripheral blood. This sequence joins TRBV10-3 and TRBJ1-1, with 9 positions matching TRBD1. This TCR was recovered from a man younger than 40 with COVID-19, enrolled during active disease. CDR3 bases: TGTGCCATCAGCGGGGGACAGGGCACTGAAGCTTTCTTT. Amino acids: CAISGGQGTEAFF.